One and the same sample provided the 12 T cell receptor beta chains below, sequenced in a study of blood T cells in healthy people across ages. A J-beta primer mix and a sample-barcoded 5' primer were used in a second PCR of about 7 to 12 cycles. TCRdb reprocessed the 5' RACE reads via MiXCR and lists one record per CDR3 protein. The sample carries hundreds of thousands of distinct CDR3 sequences, 53% recorded once. Sequences were obtained from blood. The receptors were sampled from a man aged 80 or over in good health.

In this sample, this clonotype turned up a few times. The V and J genes are TRBV20-1 and TRBJ2-1; TRBD2 matches at 8 bases. The V segment lost 3 bases and the J segment 8 bases; nucleotides outside the gene matches: 9. In germline, CDR1 is DFQATT, CDR2 SNEGSKA (reference sequence). The CDR3 loop spans 14 amino acids. CDR3 DNA: TGCAGTGCTAGGCCACTGACTAGCGTCCATGAGCAGTTCTTC. Translation gives CSARPLTSVHEQFF.

V gene TRBV6-1 combines with J gene TRBJ2-3, with 7 bases that match TRBD2. The length of the CDR3 is 16 residues. Looked up from germline, CDR1 is MNHNS and CDR2 is SASEGT. The ends lost 2 bases at V and 14 bases at J; junction bases unmatched: 19. CDR3 nucleotides: TGTGCCAGCAGTGAACTAGCGGAGCGTTTCCACAGATACGCGTATTTT. Translating it yields CASSELAERFHRYAYF.

DNA for the CDR3: TGTGCCAGCAGCTTTGGACTAGCGGGAGAATACGAGCAGTACTTC. Residues: CASSFGLAGEYEQYF. The J gene is TRBJ2-7, the V gene TRBV7-6, with 13 bases aligning to TRBD2. The trim removed 3 bases at V and 4 bases at J, leaving 3 bases unmatched. Germline assignment: CDR1 SGHVS and CDR2 FNYEAQ. The CDR3 is made up of 15 amino acids.

This clonotype was picked up a small number of times. The V call is TRBV5-1, the J call TRBJ2-1; D is unresolved. Per the germline V gene, CDR1 is SGHRS and CDR2 is YFSETQ. Trimming took off 5 bases at V and 9 bases at J, with 15 bases between the two ends. The CDR3 runs 13 residues. CDR3 DNA sequence: TGCGCCAGCAGGCCTGGGCCTTTCGGTGAGCAGTTCTTC. Translating gives CASRPGPFGEQFF. The whole variable domain, filled in from reference TRBV5-1 and TRBJ2-1, reads KAGVTQTPRYLIKTRGQQVTLSCSPISGHRSVSWYQQTPGQGLQFLFEYFSETQRNKGNFPGRFSGRQFSNSRSEMNVSTLELGDSALYLCASRPGPFGEQFFGPGTRLTVL.

This chain links TRBV20-1 with TRBJ2-7; D is perhaps TRBD1 or TRBD2 (5 bases each). Germline CDR1 reads DFQATT; CDR2 reads SNEGSKA (reference sequence). The CDR3 totals 12 residues. V dropped 4 bases and J dropped 3 bases, with 10 bases sitting between them. The CDR3 nucleotides are TGCAGTGCTAAGGGACGGCTCTACGAGCAGTACTTC. This encodes CSAKGRLYEQYF.

The chain links TRBV7-3 to TRBJ2-3; tentative D call: TRBD2 (6 bases). Per germline, CDR1 SGHTA and CDR2 FQGTGA. V was shortened by 5 bases and J by 0 bases, with 12 bases between the two germline ends. This CDR3 comprises 15 residues. The DNA for the CDR3 is TGTGCCAGCAGCCGAATAGCGGCTAGCACAGATACGCAGTATTTT. It encodes CASSRIAASTDTQYF.

V is TRBV20-1 and J is TRBJ2-5; a possible D gene is TRBD1 (6 bases). Germline V gives CDR1 DFQATT, CDR2 SNEGSKA (reference sequence). V lost 3 bases, J lost 4 bases, and 24 bases lay in between. The CDR3 length is 17 residues. CDR3 DNA: TGCAGTGCTAGGAGCATAGACAGGCCTACCCGGGTAGAGACCCAGTACTTC. Translated, it gives CSARSIDRPTRVETQYF.

A few counts support this clonotype. This rearrangement joins TRBV25-1 to TRBJ1-6; the D gene is possibly TRBD1 (6 bases). The CDR3 sequence is 18 residues long. V dropped 3 bases and J dropped 3 bases, with 18 bases sitting between them. The germline gives CDR1 MGHDK, CDR2 SYGVNS. For the CDR3, the DNA is TGTGCCAGCAGTGATACTAGGGCAGGGGAACACTATAATTCACCCCTCCACTTT. It specifies CASSDTRAGEHYNSPLHF.

The chain links TRBV5-1 to TRBJ1-4; D gene uncertain. CDR1 is SGHRS, CDR2 YFSETQ, per germline. Deletions cut 0 bases from V and 10 bases from J, with 10 bases between. The CDR3 runs 13 residues. The CDR3 spells CASSLVVGVKLFF. DNA for the CDR3: TGCGCCAGCAGCTTGGTTGTAGGCGTAAAACTGTTTTTT. Supplemented by reference TRBV5-1 and TRBJ1-4, the full variable domain reads KAGVTQTPRYLIKTRGQQVTLSCSPISGHRSVSWYQQTPGQGLQFLFEYFSETQRNKGNFPGRFSGRQFSNSRSEMNVSTLELGDSALYLCASSLVVGVKLFFGSGTQLSVL.

This chain connects TRBV20-1 to TRBJ1-2; D may be TRBD1 (6 bases). V lost 6 bases and J 1 base, leaving 15 bases between the germline ends. The CDR3 loop spans 14 amino acids. Germline CDR1 and CDR2: DFQATT and SNEGSKA (reference sequence). This chain's CDR3 is CSALGQGYNYGYTF. In DNA, the CDR3 is TGCAGTGCCCTTGGGCAGGGGTATAACTATGGCTACACCTTC.

This clonotype has more than one count but fewer than ten. This CDR3 is CASSAGLNTEAFF. The CDR3 coding sequence is TGCGCCAGCAGTGCAGGATTGAACACTGAAGCTTTCTTT. The V gene is TRBV10-1, the J gene TRBJ1-1; D uncertain. Germline CDR1 reads WNHNN; CDR2 reads SYGVQD (reference sequence). V gave up 4 bases and J gave up 0 bases, with 6 bases separating them. The CDR3 spans 13 residues.

This sequence joins TRBV20-1 and TRBJ1-3; D gene unclear. CDR3 length: 14 amino acids. Germline V gene sequence: CDR1 DFQATT, CDR2 SNEGSKA (reference sequence). Trimming cost V 5 bases and J 5 bases, with 16 bases left between them. CDR3 coding DNA: TGCAGTGCTGGACTTGGCGGACCGCGAAACACCATATATTTT. It translates to CSAGLGGPRNTIYF.